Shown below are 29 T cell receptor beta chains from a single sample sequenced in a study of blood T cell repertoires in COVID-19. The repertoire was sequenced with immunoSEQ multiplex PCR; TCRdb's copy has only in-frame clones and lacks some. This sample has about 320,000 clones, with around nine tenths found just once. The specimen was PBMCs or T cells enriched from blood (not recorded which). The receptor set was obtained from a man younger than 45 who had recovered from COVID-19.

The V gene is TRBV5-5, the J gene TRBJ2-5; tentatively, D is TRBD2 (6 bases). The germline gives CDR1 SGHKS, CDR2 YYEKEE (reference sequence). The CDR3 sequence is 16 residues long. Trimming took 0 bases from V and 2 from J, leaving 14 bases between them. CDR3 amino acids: CASSLGGVAAQETQYF. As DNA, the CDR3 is TGTGCCAGCAGCTTGGGGGGAGTAGCGGCACAAGAGACCCAGTACTTC. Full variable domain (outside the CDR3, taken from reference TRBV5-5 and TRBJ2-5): DAGVTQSPTHLIKTRGQQVTLRCSPISGHKSVSWYQQVLGQGPQFIFQYYEKEERGRGNFPDRFSARQFPNYSSELNVNALLLGDSALYLCASSLGGVAAQETQYFGPGTRLLVL.

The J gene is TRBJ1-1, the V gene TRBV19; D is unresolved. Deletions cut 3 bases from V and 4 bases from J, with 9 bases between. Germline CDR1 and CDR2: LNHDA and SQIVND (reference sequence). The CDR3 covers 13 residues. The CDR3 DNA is TGTGCCAGTAGTATCCGGGGAACCACTGAAGCTTTCTTT. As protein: CASSIRGTTEAFF. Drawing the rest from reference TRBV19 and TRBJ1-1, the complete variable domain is DGGITQSPKYLFRKEGQNVTLSCEQNLNHDAMYWYRQDPGQGLRLIYYSQIVNDFQKGDIAEGYSVSREKKESFPLTVTSAQKNPTAFYLCASSIRGTTEAFFGQGTRLTVV.

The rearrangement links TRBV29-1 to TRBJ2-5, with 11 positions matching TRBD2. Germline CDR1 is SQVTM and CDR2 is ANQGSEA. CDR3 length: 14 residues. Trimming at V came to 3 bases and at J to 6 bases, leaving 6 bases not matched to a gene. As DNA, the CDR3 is TGCAGCGTTGACAGGGGACTAGCGGCGCAGACCCAGTACTTC. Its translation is CSVDRGLAAQTQYF.

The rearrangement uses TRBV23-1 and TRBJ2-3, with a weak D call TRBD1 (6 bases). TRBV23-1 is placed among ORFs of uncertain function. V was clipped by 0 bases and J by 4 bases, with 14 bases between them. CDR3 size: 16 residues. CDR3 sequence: CASSQSRTVIADTQYF. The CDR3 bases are TGCGCCAGCAGTCAATCTAGGACAGTAATCGCAGATACGCAGTATTTT.

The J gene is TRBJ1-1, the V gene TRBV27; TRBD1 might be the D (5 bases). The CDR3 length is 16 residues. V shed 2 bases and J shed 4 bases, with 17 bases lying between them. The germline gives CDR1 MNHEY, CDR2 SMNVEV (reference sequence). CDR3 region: CASSLGPDRRGTEAFF. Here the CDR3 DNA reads TGTGCCAGCAGTTTAGGCCCCGACAGAAGGGGCACTGAAGCTTTCTTT.

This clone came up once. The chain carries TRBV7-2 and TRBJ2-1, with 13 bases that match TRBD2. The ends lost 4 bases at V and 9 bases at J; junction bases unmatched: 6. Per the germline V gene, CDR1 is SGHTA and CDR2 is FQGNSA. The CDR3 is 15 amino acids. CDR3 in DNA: TGTGCCAGCAGCTCTCGGACTAGCGGGAGCGGTGAGCAGTTCTTC. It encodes CASSSRTSGSGEQFF.

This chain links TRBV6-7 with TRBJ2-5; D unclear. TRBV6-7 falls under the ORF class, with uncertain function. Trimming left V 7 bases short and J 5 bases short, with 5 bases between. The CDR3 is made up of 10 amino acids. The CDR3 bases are TGTGCCAGCACCCGGGAGACCCAGTACTTC. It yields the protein CASTRETQYF.

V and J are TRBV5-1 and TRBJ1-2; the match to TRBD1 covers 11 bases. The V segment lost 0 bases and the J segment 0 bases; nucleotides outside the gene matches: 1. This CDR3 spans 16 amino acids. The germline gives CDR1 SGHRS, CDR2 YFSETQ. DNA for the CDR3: TGCGCCAGCAGCTTGGGGACAGGGGGCCCTAACTATGGCTACACCTTC. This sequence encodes CASSLGTGGPNYGYTF.

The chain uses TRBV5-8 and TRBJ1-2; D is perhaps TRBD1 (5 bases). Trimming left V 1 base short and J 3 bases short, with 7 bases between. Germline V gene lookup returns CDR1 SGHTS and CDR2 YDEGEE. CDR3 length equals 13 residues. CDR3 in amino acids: CASSLTGHYGYTF. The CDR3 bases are TGTGCCAGCAGCTTGACAGGACACTATGGCTACACCTTC.

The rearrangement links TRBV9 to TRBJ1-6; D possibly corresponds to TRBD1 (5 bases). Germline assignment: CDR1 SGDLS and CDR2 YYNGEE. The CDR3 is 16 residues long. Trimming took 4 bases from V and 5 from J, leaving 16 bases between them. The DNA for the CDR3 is TGTGCCAGCAGCCCGCAACCCGGACACAATAATTCACCCCTCCACTTT. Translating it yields CASSPQPGHNNSPLHF.

The CDR3 bases are TGTGCCAGTAGTATATCGGGGGGGACAGATACGCAGTATTTT. It specifies CASSISGGTDTQYF. The chain employs TRBV19 and TRBJ2-3; 8 bases map to TRBD2. CDR1 is LNHDA, CDR2 SQIVND, per germline (reference sequence). The CDR3 is made up of 14 amino acids. Trimming took 2 bases from V and 3 from J; bases not matched to a gene: 1.

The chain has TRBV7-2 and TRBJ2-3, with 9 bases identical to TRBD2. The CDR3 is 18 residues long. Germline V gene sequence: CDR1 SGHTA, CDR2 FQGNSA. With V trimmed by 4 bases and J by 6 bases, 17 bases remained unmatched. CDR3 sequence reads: CASSYFSIPAGGGDTQYF. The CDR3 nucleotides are TGTGCCAGCAGCTATTTTAGTATCCCAGCGGGGGGCGGGGATACGCAGTATTTT.

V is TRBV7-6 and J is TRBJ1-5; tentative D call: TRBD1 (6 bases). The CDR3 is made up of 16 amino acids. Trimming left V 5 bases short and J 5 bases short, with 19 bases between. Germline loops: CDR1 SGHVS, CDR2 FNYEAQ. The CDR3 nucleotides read TGTGCCAGCAGCCGCCACAGGGTAAGGTTAGATCAGCCCCAGCATTTT. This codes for CASSRHRVRLDQPQHF.

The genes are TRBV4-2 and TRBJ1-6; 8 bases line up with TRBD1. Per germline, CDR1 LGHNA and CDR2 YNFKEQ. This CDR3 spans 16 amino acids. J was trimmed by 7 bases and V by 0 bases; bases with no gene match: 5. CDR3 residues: CASSQDTGGINSPLHF. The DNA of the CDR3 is TGTGCCAGCAGCCAAGATACAGGGGGAATAAATTCACCCCTCCACTTT.

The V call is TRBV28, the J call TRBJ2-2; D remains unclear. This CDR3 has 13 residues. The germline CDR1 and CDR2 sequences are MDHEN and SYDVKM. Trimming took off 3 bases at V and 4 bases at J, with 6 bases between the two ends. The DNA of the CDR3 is TGTGCCAGCAGTTTGTACAGCACCGGGGAGCTGTTTTTT. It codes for CASSLYSTGELFF. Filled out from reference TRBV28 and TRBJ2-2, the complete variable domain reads DVKVTQSSRYLVKRTGEKVFLECVQDMDHENMFWYRQDPGLGLRLIYFSYDVKMKEKGDIPEGYSVSREKKERFSLILESASTNQTSMYLCASSLYSTGELFFGEGSRLTVL.

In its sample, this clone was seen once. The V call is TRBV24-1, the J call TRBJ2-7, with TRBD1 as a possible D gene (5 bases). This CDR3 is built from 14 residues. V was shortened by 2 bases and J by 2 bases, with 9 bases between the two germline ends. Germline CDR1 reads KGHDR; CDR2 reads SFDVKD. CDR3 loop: CATSDSGKAYEQYF. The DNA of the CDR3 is TGTGCCACCAGTGATTCAGGGAAGGCCTACGAGCAGTACTTC.

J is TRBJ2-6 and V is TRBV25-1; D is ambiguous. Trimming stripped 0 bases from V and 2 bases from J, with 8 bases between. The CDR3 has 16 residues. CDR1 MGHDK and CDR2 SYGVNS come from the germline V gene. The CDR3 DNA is TGTGCCAGCAGTGAATATATTGGGCCTGGGGCCAACGTCCTGACTTTC. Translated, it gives CASSEYIGPGANVLTF.

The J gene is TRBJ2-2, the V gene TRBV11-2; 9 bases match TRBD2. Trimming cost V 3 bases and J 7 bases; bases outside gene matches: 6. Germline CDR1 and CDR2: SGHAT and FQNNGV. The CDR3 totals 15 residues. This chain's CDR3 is CASSLGLAGGGELFF. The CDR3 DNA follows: TGTGCCAGCAGCTTGGGACTAGCAGGGGGCGGGGAGCTGTTTTTT.

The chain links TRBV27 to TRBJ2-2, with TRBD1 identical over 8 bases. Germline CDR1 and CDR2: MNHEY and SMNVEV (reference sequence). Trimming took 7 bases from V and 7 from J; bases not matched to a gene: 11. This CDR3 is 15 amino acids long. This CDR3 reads CASKRAGGIGGELFF. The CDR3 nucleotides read TGTGCCAGCAAACGGGCAGGGGGCATCGGCGGGGAGCTGTTTTTT.

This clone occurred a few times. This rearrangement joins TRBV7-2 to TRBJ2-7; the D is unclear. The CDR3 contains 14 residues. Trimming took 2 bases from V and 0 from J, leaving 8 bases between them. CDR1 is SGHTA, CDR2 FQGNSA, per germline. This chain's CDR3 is CASSLNDISYEQYF. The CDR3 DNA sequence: TGTGCCAGCAGCTTAAACGACATCTCCTACGAGCAGTACTTC. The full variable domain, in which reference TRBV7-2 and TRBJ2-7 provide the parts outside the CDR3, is GAGVSQSPSNKVTEKGKDVELRCDPISGHTALYWYRQSLGQGLEFLIYFQGNSAPDKSGLPSDRFSAERTGGSVSTLTIQRTQQEDSAVYLCASSLNDISYEQYFGPGTRLTVT.

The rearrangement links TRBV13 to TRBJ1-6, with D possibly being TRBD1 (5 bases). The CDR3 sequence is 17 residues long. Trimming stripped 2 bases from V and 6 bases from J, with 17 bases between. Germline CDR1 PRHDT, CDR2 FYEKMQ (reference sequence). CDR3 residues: CASSLKKKGPGNSPLHF. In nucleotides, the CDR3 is TGTGCCAGCAGCTTAAAGAAGAAGGGGCCGGGTAATTCACCCCTCCACTTT.

CDR3 DNA: TGTGCCAGCAGCTTTGACAGGGGGTCAATCCCCTACGAGCAGTACTTC. Translating gives CASSFDRGSIPYEQYF. The rearrangement joins TRBV5-4 to TRBJ2-7; TRBD1 aligns across 9 bases. CDR3 length: 16 amino acids. With V trimmed by 2 bases and J by 2 bases, 8 bases remained unmatched. Germline CDR1 reads SGHNT; CDR2 reads YYREEE (reference sequence). The variable domain in full, with the rest retrieved from reference TRBV5-4 and TRBJ2-7, is ETGVTQSPTHLIKTRGQQVTLRCSSQSGHNTVSWYQQALGQGPQFIFQYYREEENGRGNFPPRFSGLQFPNYSSELNVNALELDDSALYLCASSFDRGSIPYEQYFGPGTRLTVT.

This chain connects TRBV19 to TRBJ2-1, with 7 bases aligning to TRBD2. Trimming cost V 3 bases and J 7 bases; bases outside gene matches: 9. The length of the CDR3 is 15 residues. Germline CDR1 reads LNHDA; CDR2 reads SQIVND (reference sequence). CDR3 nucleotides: TGTGCCAGTAGTATTGTCAGCGGGGCGGTAAATGAGCAGTTCTTC. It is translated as CASSIVSGAVNEQFF.

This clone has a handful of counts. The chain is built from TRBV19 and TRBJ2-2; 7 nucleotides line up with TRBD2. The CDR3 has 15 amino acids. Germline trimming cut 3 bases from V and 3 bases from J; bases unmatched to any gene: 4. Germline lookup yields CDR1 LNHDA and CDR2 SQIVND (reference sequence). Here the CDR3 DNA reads TGTGCCAGTAGTATGGGGGACTACGACACCGGGGAGCTGTTTTTT. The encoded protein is CASSMGDYDTGELFF.

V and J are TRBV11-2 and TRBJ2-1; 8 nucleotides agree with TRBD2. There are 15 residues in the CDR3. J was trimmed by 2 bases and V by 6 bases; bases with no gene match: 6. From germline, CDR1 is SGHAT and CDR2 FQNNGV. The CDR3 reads CASSYTSGTYNEQFF. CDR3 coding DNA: TGTGCCAGCAGTTATACTAGCGGCACCTACAATGAGCAGTTCTTC. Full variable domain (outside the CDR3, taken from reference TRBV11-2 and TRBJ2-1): EAGVAQSPRYKIIEKRQSVAFWCNPISGHATLYWYQQILGQGPKLLIQFQNNGVVDDSQLPKDRFSAERLKGVDSTLKIQPAKLEDSAVYLCASSYTSGTYNEQFFGPGTRLTVL.

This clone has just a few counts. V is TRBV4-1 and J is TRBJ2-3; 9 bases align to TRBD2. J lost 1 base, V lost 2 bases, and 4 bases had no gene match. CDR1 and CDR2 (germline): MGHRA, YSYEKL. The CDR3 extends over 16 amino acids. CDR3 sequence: CASSQIASGGTDTQYF. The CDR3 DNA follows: TGCGCCAGCAGCCAAATTGCTAGCGGGGGCACAGATACGCAGTATTTT.

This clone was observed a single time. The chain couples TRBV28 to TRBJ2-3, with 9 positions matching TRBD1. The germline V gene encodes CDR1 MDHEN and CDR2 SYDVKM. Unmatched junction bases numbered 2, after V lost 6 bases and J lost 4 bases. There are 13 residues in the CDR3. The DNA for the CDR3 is TGTGCCAGCAGAAGACAGGGGGCAGATACGCAGTATTTT. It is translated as CASRRQGADTQYF.

The CDR3 spells CASSTTYMGAYGYTF. The CDR3 coding sequence is TGTGCCAGTAGTACAACCTACATGGGGGCCTATGGCTACACCTTC. The chain joins TRBV19 to TRBJ1-2; tentatively, D is TRBD1 (6 bases). This CDR3 spans 15 amino acids. CDR1 LNHDA and CDR2 SQIVND come from the germline V gene (reference sequence). Trimming stripped 4 bases from V and 4 bases from J, with 16 bases between.

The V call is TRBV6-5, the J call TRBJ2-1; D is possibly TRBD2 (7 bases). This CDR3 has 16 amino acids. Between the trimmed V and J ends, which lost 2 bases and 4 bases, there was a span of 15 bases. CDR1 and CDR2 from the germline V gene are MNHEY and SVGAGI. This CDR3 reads CASSYSKGGPYNEQFF. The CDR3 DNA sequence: TGTGCCAGCAGTTACAGTAAGGGGGGGCCATACAATGAGCAGTTCTTC.